Shown below are 29 T cell receptor beta chains from a single sample sequenced in a study of long-term antiretroviral therapy in people with HIV. Researchers report immunoSEQ v3.0 was run at survey level. This table comes from immunoSEQ multiplex PCR, and its TCRdb copy is limited to in-frame clones, with some not included. The table has 13,000 or so clones, 60% to 80% seen once. The source material was unsorted PBMCs, sampled 1.3 years after starting antiretroviral therapy. The receptors originated from a woman aged 18-29 years with HIV.

The chain employs TRBV7-8 and TRBJ1-1, with D unresolved. Germline assignment: CDR1 SGHVS and CDR2 FQNEAQ. The CDR3 spans 12 residues. V dropped 5 bases and J dropped 3 bases, with 7 bases sitting between them. CDR3 coding DNA: TGTGCCAGCAGCCAGTACCACACTGAAGCTTTCTTT. It encodes CASSQYHTEAFF.

This clone came up a few times. V and J are TRBV5-1 and TRBJ2-2; TRBD1 is a possible D gene (6 bases). This CDR3 contains 16 residues. The V gene's germline CDR1 is SGHRS and CDR2 YFSETQ. The V end was cut by 0 bases, the J end by 2 bases, with 11 bases between. CDR3 bases: TGCGCCAGCAGCTTGGATCCGGGACAAAACACCGGGGAGCTGTTTTTT. Its protein is CASSLDPGQNTGELFF.

This rearrangement joins TRBV14 to TRBJ2-7, with 7 bases identical to TRBD1. V lost 1 base, J lost 5 bases, and 11 bases stayed unmatched. Germline V CDR1 and CDR2: SGHDN, FVKESK. The CDR3 has 16 amino acids. The CDR3 DNA reads TGTGCCAGCAGCCAAGTAAGTGACAGGGTAATCGACGAGCAGTACTTC. Protein sequence: CASSQVSDRVIDEQYF. The variable domain in full, completed from reference TRBV14 and TRBJ2-7, reads EAGVTQFPSHSVIEKGQTVTLRCDPISGHDNLYWYRRVMGKEIKFLLHFVKESKQDESGMPNNRFLAERTGGTYSTLKVQPAELEDSGVYFCASSQVSDRVIDEQYFGPGTRLTVT.

The chain combines TRBV27 with TRBJ2-1, with TRBD2 identical over 8 bases. V shed 10 bases, J shed 4 bases, and the junction held 12 bases outside the gene matches. CDR3 length: 15 amino acids. The germline V gene encodes CDR1 MNHEY and CDR2 SMNVEV (reference sequence). The CDR3 loop is CATREMAGGYNEQFF. CDR3 DNA: TGTGCCACCCGAGAGATGGCGGGGGGATACAATGAGCAGTTCTTC.

The chain employs TRBV7-2 and TRBJ1-1; TRBD1 might be the D (6 bases). The V gene's germline CDR1 is SGHTA and CDR2 FQGNSA. V was clipped by 8 bases and J by 6 bases, with 13 bases between them. The CDR3 sequence is 12 residues long. For the CDR3, the DNA is TGTGCCAGCTGGGGGGCCAGAGCTGAAGCTTTCTTT. Encoded protein: CASWGARAEAFF.

This clone was detected only a few times. The chain links TRBV6-5 to TRBJ1-1; D call uncertain. Germline CDR1 is MNHEY and CDR2 is SVGAGI. Trimming took off 0 bases at V and 3 bases at J, with 11 bases between the two ends. The CDR3 runs to 15 residues. DNA of the CDR3: TGTGCCAGCAGTTACTCGAATTTGGGATACACTGAAGCTTTCTTT. This sequence encodes CASSYSNLGYTEAFF.

The chain recombines TRBV7-9 with TRBJ2-7, with 7 bases identical to TRBD1. The CDR3 runs 17 residues. Germline V gives CDR1 SEHNR, CDR2 FQNEAQ (reference sequence). Unmatched junction bases numbered 11, after V lost 3 bases and J lost 0 bases. This chain's CDR3 is CASSFGTDFISSYEQYF. CDR3 nucleotides: TGTGCCAGCAGCTTCGGGACAGACTTCATAAGCTCCTACGAGCAGTACTTC.

The chain recombines TRBV5-6 with TRBJ2-7; 7 nucleotides match TRBD1. The CDR3 is 19 amino acids. In germline, CDR1 is SGHDT, CDR2 YYEEEE. V lost 3 bases and J lost 4; bases outside the gene matches: 22. In DNA, the CDR3 is TGTGCCAGCAGCTCGAACGACAGGGAGTATATCAGGCGGACATACGAGCAGTACTTC. This sequence encodes CASSSNDREYIRRTYEQYF.

The V call is TRBV7-9, the J call TRBJ1-5, with unresolved D. This CDR3 has 14 residues. Germline V gene sequence: CDR1 SEHNR, CDR2 FQNEAQ (reference sequence). V was trimmed by 3 bases and J by 0 bases, leaving 6 bases between them. CDR3 sequence: CASSLGDSNQPQHF. CDR3 DNA: TGTGCCAGCAGCTTGGGTGATAGCAATCAGCCCCAGCATTTT.

The CDR3 DNA follows: TGTGCCAGCAGCTTAGTTTGGCAGGCCCTCTCACCCCTCCACTTT. Its protein product is CASSLVWQALSPLHF. J is TRBJ1-6 and V is TRBV7-2; D gene uncertain. This CDR3 is built from 15 residues. V shed 1 base and J shed 10 bases, with 14 bases lying between them. Germline V gene data show CDR1 as SGHTA and CDR2 as FQGNSA.

V and J are TRBV5-6 and TRBJ2-7, with TRBD2 as a possible D gene (6 bases). The CDR3 is 14 residues long. Trimming pared 3 bases from V and 3 bases from J, leaving 13 bases between. Germline V gives CDR1 SGHDT, CDR2 YYEEEE. The CDR3, as DNA: TGTGCCAGCAGCTCGATGTGGAGGGGCTACGAGCAGTACTTC. It yields the protein CASSSMWRGYEQYF. The variable domain in full, completed from reference TRBV5-6 and TRBJ2-7, reads DAGVTQSPTHLIKTRGQQVTLRCSPKSGHDTVSWYQQALGQGPQFIFQYYEEEERQRGNFPDRFSGHQFPNYSSELNVNALLLGDSALYLCASSSMWRGYEQYFGPGTRLTVT.

Only a few counts were recorded for this clone. This chain joins TRBV18 and TRBJ1-2, with D uncertain. Germline V CDR1 and CDR2: KGHSH, LQKENI. With 0 bases removed from V and 0 bases from J, the gap between germline ends came to 8 bases. The CDR3 runs to 15 residues. CDR3 in amino acids: CASSPPGSPNYGYTF. The CDR3 nucleotides are TGTGCCAGCTCACCACCGGGCTCCCCTAACTATGGCTACACCTTC.

This clone was detected only a few times. CDR3 protein: CASSISHLLEQYF. In nucleotides, the CDR3 is TGTGCCAGTAGTATTTCTCACCTCCTTGAGCAGTACTTC. The J gene is TRBJ2-7, the V gene TRBV19; no firm D call. Germline loops: CDR1 LNHDA, CDR2 SQIVND (reference sequence). The V gene lost 3 bases and the J gene lost 7 bases, with 13 bases spanning the gap. The CDR3 loop spans 13 amino acids. The full variable domain, with the rest looked up from reference TRBV19 and TRBJ2-7, is DGGITQSPKYLFRKEGQNVTLSCEQNLNHDAMYWYRQDPGQGLRLIYYSQIVNDFQKGDIAEGYSVSREKKESFPLTVTSAQKNPTAFYLCASSISHLLEQYFGPGTRLTVT.

The J gene is TRBJ2-7, the V gene TRBV27; 7 bases are a match to TRBD1. The CDR3 sequence is 15 residues long. Trimming at V came to 0 bases and at J to 0 bases, leaving 2 bases not matched to a gene. Germline V CDR1 and CDR2: MNHEY, SMNVEV (reference sequence). CDR3 amino acids: CASSLSTGISYEQYF. CDR3 nucleotide sequence: TGTGCCAGCAGTTTATCGACAGGGATCTCCTACGAGCAGTACTTC.

This sequence joins TRBV2 and TRBJ2-7; tentatively, D is TRBD1 (6 bases). Germline loops: CDR1 SNHLY, CDR2 FYNNEI. V lost 3 bases and J lost 2, with 11 bases in between. This CDR3 has 14 residues. The CDR3 DNA sequence: TGTGCCAGCAGTGAGTGGGGGCCGACCTACGAGCAGTACTTC. This encodes CASSEWGPTYEQYF.

The chain joins TRBV9 to TRBJ1-3; no firm D call. The germline V gene encodes CDR1 SGDLS and CDR2 YYNGEE. The CDR3 has 13 amino acids. V was cut by 0 bases and J by 4 bases, with 5 bases left in between. The CDR3 sequence is CASSVVGGNTIYF. In DNA, the CDR3 is TGTGCCAGCAGCGTAGTCGGGGGAAACACCATATATTTT.

The rearrangement links TRBV21-1 to TRBJ2-3; the DNA was not compared with TRBD2, the D call given in the table. TRBV21-1 is given as a pseudogene. The CDR3 is 17 residues long. The DNA for the CDR3 is TGTGCCAGCAGCAAATTTCGTCTAGCGGGAAGCACAGATACGCAGTATTTT. Amino acids: CASSKFRLAGSTDTQYF.

This clone was recorded once. DNA of the CDR3: TGTGCCAGCAGCGCGACAGGAGCTAGCACTGAAGCTTTCTTT. Amino acid sequence: CASSATGASTEAFF. The V gene is TRBV9, the J gene TRBJ1-1; perhaps TRBD1 as D (6 bases). V was trimmed by 3 bases and J by 4 bases, leaving 13 bases between them. The CDR3 totals 14 residues. Per the germline V gene, CDR1 is SGDLS and CDR2 is YYNGEE.

The rearrangement joins TRBV6-6 to TRBJ1-5; D might be TRBD1 (6 bases). CDR3 length: 13 residues. Trimming took off 11 bases at V and 4 bases at J, with 15 bases between the two ends. Germline-derived CDR1 and CDR2 are MNHNY and SVGAGI (reference sequence). The CDR3 DNA sequence: TGTGCCGGCCAATGGACAGTAAATCAGCCCCAGCATTTT. Amino acids: CAGQWTVNQPQHF.

The genes are TRBV19 and TRBJ1-4; D gene ambiguous. The CDR3 is 12 amino acids. Trimming cost V 7 bases and J 8 bases, with 11 bases left between them. Germline V gives CDR1 LNHDA, CDR2 SQIVND (reference sequence). In nucleotides, the CDR3 is TGTGCCAGTAAATCGGCAGCCGAAAAACTGTTTTTT. Translating it yields CASKSAAEKLFF.

DNA of the CDR3: TGTGCCAGCCAAGTTACAGGGGTAGTAGAAAAACTGTTTTTT. It yields the protein CASQVTGVVEKLFF. The V and J genes are TRBV28 and TRBJ1-4; TRBD1 agrees at 7 bases. This CDR3 comprises 14 residues. CDR1 and CDR2 (germline): MDHEN, SYDVKM. J lost 8 bases, V lost 8 bases, and 11 bases had no gene match.

The genes are TRBV28 and TRBJ1-5; D remains unclear. This CDR3 region has 15 residues. Germline CDR1 reads MDHEN; CDR2 reads SYDVKM. Between the trimmed V and J ends, which lost 5 bases and 3 bases, there was a span of 14 bases. The CDR3 is CASSPVSFPNQPQHF. In nucleotides, the CDR3 is TGTGCCAGCAGTCCAGTCTCCTTCCCCAATCAGCCCCAGCATTTT.

The gene calls are TRBV6-5 and TRBJ2-2, with TRBD1 as a possible D gene (6 bases). V was trimmed by 6 bases and J by 0 bases, leaving 11 bases between them. CDR3 length equals 15 residues. The V gene's germline CDR1 is MNHEY and CDR2 SVGAGI. The CDR3 nucleotides are TGTGCCAGCAGGACGGGACATTCGAACACCGGGGAGCTGTTTTTT. Amino acid sequence: CASRTGHSNTGELFF.

The J gene is TRBJ2-7, the V gene TRBV15; 9 bases are shared with TRBD1. The CDR3 is made up of 16 amino acids. Looked up from germline, CDR1 is LNHNV and CDR2 is YYDKDF (reference sequence). V lost 0 bases to trimming and J lost 2 bases; unmatched junction nucleotides: 5. CDR3 nucleotides: TGTGCCACCAGCAGAGATCGACAGGGGGGTGCCTACGAGCAGTACTTC. It specifies CATSRDRQGGAYEQYF.

The rearrangement links TRBV11-2 to TRBJ2-5; 10 bases agree with TRBD2. Trimming took 0 bases from V and 5 from J; bases not matched to a gene: 9. The CDR3 is 17 amino acids. Germline assignment: CDR1 SGHAT and CDR2 FQNNGV. CDR3 DNA: TGTGCCAGCAGCTTAGAGAGTCTGAGCGGGGGGGAGGAGACCCAGTACTTC. Encoded protein: CASSLESLSGGEETQYF.

The CDR3 bases are TGCGCCAGCAGCCAAGACTACAGCTTAAGCAATCAGCCCCAGCATTTT. Encoded protein: CASSQDYSLSNQPQHF. The chain joins TRBV4-1 to TRBJ1-5; D is undetermined. The ends were cut back, 0 bases at V and 1 base at J, with 10 bases in the middle. Germline V lookup: CDR1 MGHRA, CDR2 YSYEKL. The CDR3 runs 16 residues.

This CDR3 reads CASRGTAVPFTYGYTF. As DNA, the CDR3 is TGTGCCAGCAGAGGGACGGCGGTCCCTTTCACCTATGGCTACACCTTC. The rearrangement joins TRBV28 to TRBJ1-2; a weak D match, TRBD1 (5 bases). CDR1 and CDR2 (germline): MDHEN, SYDVKM. The CDR3 length is 16 residues. V lost 6 bases and J 4 bases, leaving 21 bases between the germline ends.

V is TRBV7-8 and J is TRBJ2-7; 11 positions agree with TRBD1. CDR1 SGHVS and CDR2 FQNEAQ come from the germline V gene. J lost 4 bases, V lost 6 bases, and 11 bases had no gene match. This CDR3 comprises 16 residues. CDR3 protein: CASRNKAGTGGYEQYF. CDR3 coding DNA: TGTGCCAGCAGAAATAAAGCCGGGACAGGGGGTTACGAGCAGTACTTC.

This clone is labeled medium-sized. The J gene is TRBJ1-1, the V gene TRBV4-2; TRBD1 might be the D (5 bases). The CDR3 spans 17 residues. The V gene's germline CDR1 is LGHNA and CDR2 YNFKEQ. Trimming removed 4 bases at V and 2 bases at J, with 20 bases between. The CDR3 loop is CASSPLGGSGVNTEAFF. In DNA form, the CDR3 reads TGTGCCAGCAGCCCCTTGGGGGGTTCGGGCGTTAACACTGAAGCTTTCTTT.